This T cell receptor (beta chain) was found in a study of CD8+CD57+ T cells in acquired aplastic anemia (dated 2018 in TCRdb). Study-level background: A mean of roughly 2.9 ug of DNA, ranging from roughly 0.19 to 30 ug, was extracted from sorted CD4+ and CD8+ cells. An average of approximately 10 million reads for CD4+ cells and roughly 11 million reads for CD8+ cells was obtained from healthy donor samples. What the work shows at the level of the full study, not this receptor alone: CD8+ Simpson's diversity did not differ significantly between patients and healthy controls (P=0.060). Roughly 29 CD8+ CDR3 sequences were found in both patients and controls but appeared to be highly expressed in patients and within the immunodominant clones of the patients.

The study deep-sequenced TCR repertoires of sorted CD4+ and CD8+ blood T cells from severe aplastic anemia patients and healthy subjects. Ficoll-Paque density gradient centrifugation was used to isolate peripheral blood mononuclear cells. Before DNA was extracted, CD4+ and CD8+ T cells were sorted using either FACS or magnetic beads. Regarding this clonotype: Its antigen specificity is not known. Per-base quality was not reported, and no clone a single base away is much larger than it.

Based on the germline V gene (reference sequence), the CDR1 and CDR2 sequences are SEHNR and FQNEAQ. V is reduced by 2 bases and J by 6 bases, leaving a spacing of 10 bases between them. The CDR3 spans 13 residues, from the cysteine through the phenylalanine. Of all the DNA, just the CDR3 is kept, 39 bases in frame from base 1. TCR beta VDJ combination and CDR3 sequence profiling used genomic DNA as the template. An Illumina HiSeq 2000 was used for TCR repertoire sequencing. Concerning the study's data processing: Repertoire assessment relied on Simpson's diversity index, CDR3 size and DJ length profiles, and TRBV/TRBJ rearrangement plots. The immunodominant clone was defined as the most abundant DNA sequence in deep sequencing data. CDR3 amino acid sequences were screened for sharing across subjects and compared with published repertoires and the VDJdb database. Using fastp at Q25 and MiXCR, TCRdb reprocessed the public reads and kept productive beta chains. Under each unique CDR3 protein, matching rows form one entry showing the most common genes and DNA. The V and J calls were determined by TCRdb, not by the authors. For this sample the table gives some 410,000 distinct CDR3 sequences, of which around 72% were detected only once. In total, the top ten clones hold more than 3.5% of the sample.

Here the chain combines TRBV7-9 and TRBJ1-1; the D gene lacks a confident call. The clonotype comes from a human donor in good health, serving as a control. What was sequenced was sorted CD4+, CD8+, or CD8+CD57+ T cells (not recorded which) from PBMCs. The DNA reads TGTGCCAGCAGCTTAACGTACTCCCCTGAAGCTTTCTTT. This yields the protein CASSLTYSPEAFF. Joined to the reference TRBV7-9 and TRBJ1-1 proteins, this CDR3 gives the full variable domain: DTGVSQNPRHKITKRGQNVTFRCDPISEHNRLYWYRQTLGQGPEFLTYFQNEAQLEKSRLLSDRFSAERPKGSFSTLEIQRTEQGDSAMYLCASSLTYSPEAFFGQGTRLTVV.